This entry is about one T cell receptor beta chain. Its antigen is not yet known. Per-nucleotide qualities are absent, and no much larger clonotype sits a single base away. Whole blood was collected in K2EDTA tubes by collaborating institutions according to the institutions' own protocols. For TCRbeta analysis, collaborator samples were shipped as frozen whole blood, as isolated PBMCs, or as DNA extracted from either sample type. The data stem from a study of blood T cell repertoires in COVID-19 (dated by TCRdb to about 2020). Broadly, across the study: The collaborator samples originated in the United States, Italy and Spain and spanned the acute and convalescent phases of COVID-19. The material from the prospective study consisted of cDNA or gDNA derived from T cells, B-cell-depleted T cells, or PBMCs. The dataset comprised deeply sampled blood TCRbeta repertoires from subjects exposed to, actively infected with, or recovered from COVID-19. The repertoires were released in a freely available public database meant as a resource for research on the immune response to SARS-CoV-2. The samples were drawn from the first 160 participants of the ongoing ImmuneRACE study and from some 1,300 subjects provided by 6 global collaborators. Nearly every sample came with metadata listing a de-identified subject ID, COVID-19 status, age in years and sex. Where available, HLA class I and class II types were taken from metadata supplied by the sample provider and were not determined by assay-based typing.

The CDR1 and CDR2 encoded by the germline V gene are MNHEY and SVGAGI. The CDR3 starts with the cysteine, ends with the phenylalanine, and has 13 residues. CDR3 DNA is the only sequence kept; it has 39 bases, read in frame from the first base. A distance of 11 bases separates the germline ends of V and J, which lose 8 bases and 1 base respectively. Findings and caveats that apply to the study as a whole: The quantity of clinical and demographic metadata differed by source and by participant and was supplied without curation.

TCRbeta CDR3 regions were amplified from genomic DNA by means of the immunoSEQ Assay, a bias-controlled multiplex PCR. The published analysis was carried out like this. Within the assay, amplification of reference gene primers was used to estimate how many nucleated cells each sample contained. To quantify the absolute abundance of each unique TCRbeta CDR3 rearrangement, sequence reads were collapsed and filtered. For each sample, productive Simpson clonality was calculated as the square root of Simpson's diversity index over productive rearrangements. Here the immuneACCESS table is served through TCRdb, limited to in-frame sequences with V and J called. Missing clones are a known gap in these copies; in checked studies unresolved V genes cover under half, and the rest lacks a known reason. For V, J and clone size, that table is used; D and trimming come from the DNA. For this sample the table gives about 140,000 clones, of which roughly 84% were detected only once. The biggest ten clones account for over 2.5% of the sample.

The chain uses TRBV6-5 and TRBJ1-2, and TRBD1 may be the D gene, going by 5 matching bases. This TCR came from a human donor with acute or convalescent COVID-19. The donor label of this sample is uncertain. The sequencing sample was made of peripheral blood. In nucleotide form, the sequence is TGTGCCAGCGTCGGGGGGAATAACTATGGCTACACCTTC. It encodes CASVGGNNYGYTF.